This T cell receptor beta chain emerged from a study of human T cells and chemical hapten exposure. The overall study: There were per-sample TCR yield variations, arising mainly from small pooled library volume differences.

This clonotype was picked up a small number of times. No antigen is known for it. Time point in this sample: pre-sensitization, week 0. Treatment noted: therapeutic diphenylcyclopropenone sensitization with weekly scalp DPC. Study-wide results and limits: Expanded TCRs clustered into significantly more large CDR3 similarity groups than controls, the analysis revealed. Because they had alopecia, donors may respond immunologically unlike healthy people.

The V gene's germline CDR1 is MNHNY and CDR2 SVGAGI (reference sequence). The CDR3 runs 14 residues. V was trimmed by 8 bases and J by 2 bases, leaving 12 bases between them. Attachment of unique molecular identifiers to individual cDNA molecules was performed in the library. MiXCR was run by TCRdb on the RACE reads, yielding one entry per CDR3 protein. The sample holds about 270,000 distinct CDR3 sequences, around 7% seen once. Sequenced material: whole blood, taken in connection with sensitization to the hapten diphenylcyclopropenone (DPC). The chain links TRBV6-6 to TRBJ2-2, with D tentatively TRBD2 (6 bases). The clonotype originates from a man aged 18-30 years with alopecia areata. Some clones in this sample may be carry-over from other donors' samples. The CDR3 protein is CASSRESNTGELFF. The CDR3 region has the DNA TGTGCCAGCTCCCGGGAGTCTAACACCGGGGAGCTGTTTTTT.